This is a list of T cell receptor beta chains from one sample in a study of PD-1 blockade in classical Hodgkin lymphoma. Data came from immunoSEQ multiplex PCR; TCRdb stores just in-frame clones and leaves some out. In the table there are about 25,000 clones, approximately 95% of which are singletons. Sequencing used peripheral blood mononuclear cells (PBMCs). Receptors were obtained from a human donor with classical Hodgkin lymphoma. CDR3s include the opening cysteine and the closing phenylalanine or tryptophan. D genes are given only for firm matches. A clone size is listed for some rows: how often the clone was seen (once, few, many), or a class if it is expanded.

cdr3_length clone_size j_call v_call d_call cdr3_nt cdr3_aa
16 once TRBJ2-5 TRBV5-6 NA TGTGCCAGCAGCTTTCTCACAGGGAGCTTCCAAGAGACCCAGTACTTC CASSFLTGSFQETQYF
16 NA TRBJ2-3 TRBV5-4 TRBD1 TGTGCCAGCAGCTTGGGGGGGGACAGGGCCGCAGATACGCAGTATTTT CASSLGGDRAADTQYF
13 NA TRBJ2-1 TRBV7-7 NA TGTGCTAGCAGCTTTCGGAGGAGCAATGAGCAGTTCTTC CASSFRRSNEQFF
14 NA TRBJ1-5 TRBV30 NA TGTGCCTGGAGTGCCCGAGCTAGCAATCAGCCCCAGCATTTT CAWSARASNQPQHF
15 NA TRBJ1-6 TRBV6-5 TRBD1 TGTGCCAGCAGTTACTCGATCACAGGGGATTCACCCCTCCACTTT CASSYSITGDSPLHF
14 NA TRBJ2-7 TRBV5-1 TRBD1 TGCGCCAGCAGTCTGACAGGGGGCTGGGACGAGCAGTACTTC CASSLTGGWDEQYF
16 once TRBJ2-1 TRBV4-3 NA TGCGCCAGCAGCCCTGCCGATCGGGGGAGGATCGATGAGCAGTTCTTC CASSPADRGRIDEQFF
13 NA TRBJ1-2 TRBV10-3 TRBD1 TGTGCCATCAGTCCGACAGGGCTTCGTGGCTACACCTTC CAISPTGLRGYTF
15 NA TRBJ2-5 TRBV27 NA TGTGCCAGCAGTCCAAGAGGGAAAGGGGAAGAGACCCAGTACTTC CASSPRGKGEETQYF
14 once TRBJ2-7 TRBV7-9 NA TGTGCCAGCAGCTTCGTGGGAAACCCCGACGAGCAGTACTTC CASSFVGNPDEQYF
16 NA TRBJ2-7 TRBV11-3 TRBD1 TGTGCCAGCAGCCCGTCGCAGGGGGCATTCTCCTACGAGCAGTACTTC CASSPSQGAFSYEQYF
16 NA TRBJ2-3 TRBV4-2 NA TGTGCCAGCAGCCAAGTGGCTCCCGGAAGCACAGATACGCAGTATTTT CASSQVAPGSTDTQYF
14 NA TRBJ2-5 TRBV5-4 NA TGTGCCAGCAGCTCCGGCGGCCAAAAGGAGACCCAGTACTTC CASSSGGQKETQYF
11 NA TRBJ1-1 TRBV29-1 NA TGCAGCGTAATGGGATACACTGAAGCTTTCTTT CSVMGYTEAFF
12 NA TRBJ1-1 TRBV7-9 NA TGTGCCAGCAGCTTAGCGGGGCCGGAAGCTTTCTTT CASSLAGPEAFF
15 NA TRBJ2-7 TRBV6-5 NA TGTGCCAGCAGTTACTCGGGGGGAGAGGTCTACGAGCAGTACTTC CASSYSGGEVYEQYF
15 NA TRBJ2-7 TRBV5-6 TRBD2 TGTGCCAGCAGCTTGCTGGGGGTAGCGGGGGACGAGCAGTACTTC CASSLLGVAGDEQYF
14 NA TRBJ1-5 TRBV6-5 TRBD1 TGTGCCAGCAGGGGGACAGGACGCAATCAGCCCCAGCATTTT CASRGTGRNQPQHF
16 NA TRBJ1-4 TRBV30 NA TGTGCCTGGAGTGTACTAAGAACAGCCATCTCCGAAAAACTGTTTTTT CAWSVLRTAISEKLFF
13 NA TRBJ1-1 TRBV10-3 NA TGTGCCAGCGAACCCGACCCCGGCACTGAAGCTTTCTTT CASEPDPGTEAFF
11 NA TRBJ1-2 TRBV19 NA TGTGCCACGCGGACTATCTATGGCTACACCTTC CATRTIYGYTF
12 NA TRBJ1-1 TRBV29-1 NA TGCAGCGTCCAGGGTTGGAGGACTGAAGCTTTCTTT CSVQGWRTEAFF
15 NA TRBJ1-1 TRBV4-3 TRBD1 TGCGCCAGCAGCCAAGATACAGGGGCAAGCACTGAAGCTTTCTTT CASSQDTGASTEAFF
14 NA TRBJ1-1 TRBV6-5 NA TGTGCCAGCAGTTATCGGGAGTTGGACACTGAAGCTTTCTTT CASSYRELDTEAFF
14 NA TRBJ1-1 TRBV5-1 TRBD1 TGCGCCAGCAGCTGGGGACAGGGAGGCACTGAAGCTTTCTTT CASSWGQGGTEAFF
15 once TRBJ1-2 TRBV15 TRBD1 TGTGCCACCAGAGAGGACAGGGGTATTACCTATGGCTACACCTTC CATREDRGITYGYTF
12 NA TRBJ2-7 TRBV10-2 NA TGCGCCAGCAGTGAGGGGGGGGCTGAGCAGTACTTC CASSEGGAEQYF
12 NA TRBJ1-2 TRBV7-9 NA TGTGCCAGCAGCCCGACAGAATCTGGCTACACCTTC CASSPTESGYTF
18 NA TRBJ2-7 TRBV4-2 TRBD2 TGTGCCAGCAGCCAAGTTCCTAGCGGGGAGGGAATCGCGGGCGAGCAGTACTTC CASSQVPSGEGIAGEQYF
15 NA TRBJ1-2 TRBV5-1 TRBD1 TGCGCCAGCAGCTTGGGGGACAGCCTTAACTATGGCTACACCTTC CASSLGDSLNYGYTF
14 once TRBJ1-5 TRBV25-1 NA TGTGCCAGCAGTGAATGGGGGCAGGATCAGCCCCAGCATTTT CASSEWGQDQPQHF
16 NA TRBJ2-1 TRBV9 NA TGTGCCAGCAGCGTAGTTGGGGGGGGGCCGGGGCATGAGCAGTTCTTC CASSVVGGGPGHEQFF
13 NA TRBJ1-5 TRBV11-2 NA TGTGCCAGCAGCTTGAGGATCCATCAGCCCCAGCATTTT CASSLRIHQPQHF
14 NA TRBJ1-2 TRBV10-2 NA TGCGCCACTACAGACCCGGGCTCCAACTATGGCTACACCTTC CATTDPGSNYGYTF
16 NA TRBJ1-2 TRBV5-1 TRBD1 TGCGCCAGCAGCTTTACAGGGGTAAGGGAGAACTATGGCTACACCTTC CASSFTGVRENYGYTF
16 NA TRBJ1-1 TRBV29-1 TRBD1 TGCAGCGCTGCCGGGGCAGGGGGAGGTATGAACACTGAAGCTTTCTTT CSAAGAGGGMNTEAFF
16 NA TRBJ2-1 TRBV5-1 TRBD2 TGCGCCAGCAGCTTGATCGGGCGGGGGGCATACAATGAGCAGTTCTTC CASSLIGRGAYNEQFF
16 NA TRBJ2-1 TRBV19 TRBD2 TGTGCCAGTAGCCCCTTGGGACTAGCGGGGTACAATGAGCAGTTCTTC CASSPLGLAGYNEQFF
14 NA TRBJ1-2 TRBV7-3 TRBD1 TGTGCCAGCAGCCCGGACAGGTCTAACTATGGCTACACCTTC CASSPDRSNYGYTF
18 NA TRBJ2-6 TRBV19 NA TGTGCCAGTAGTATAGGGGGCAGGTGGTCGACTGGGGCCAACGTCCTGACTTTC CASSIGGRWSTGANVLTF
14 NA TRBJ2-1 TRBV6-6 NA TGTGCCAGCAGTTGGGCTAGCGCCGACAATGAGCAGTTCTTC CASSWASADNEQFF
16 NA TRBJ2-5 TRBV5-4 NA TGTGCCAGCAGCTTGGTCGGCAGTCCGGTTCAAGAGACCCAGTACTTC CASSLVGSPVQETQYF
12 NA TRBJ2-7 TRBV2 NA TGTGCCAGCCTCAGGAGCTCCTACGAGCAGTACTTC CASLRSSYEQYF
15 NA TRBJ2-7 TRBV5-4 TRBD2 TGTGCCAGCAGCTTCGGACTAGCGGGAGGCCCCGAGCAGTACTTC CASSFGLAGGPEQYF
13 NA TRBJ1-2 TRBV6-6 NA TGTGCCAGCAGTCCCAAAGCTAACTATGGCTACACCTTC CASSPKANYGYTF
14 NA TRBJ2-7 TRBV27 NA TGTGCCAGCAGTTTAGGAGTGAGCTCCTACGAGCAGTACTTC CASSLGVSSYEQYF
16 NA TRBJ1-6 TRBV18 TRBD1 TGTGCCAGCTCACCCCTTCGGGACAGGGGGGATTCACCCCTCCACTTT CASSPLRDRGDSPLHF
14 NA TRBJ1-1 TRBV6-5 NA TGTGCCAGCAGTTACGGGGGTGGCGACACTGAAGCTTTCTTT CASSYGGGDTEAFF
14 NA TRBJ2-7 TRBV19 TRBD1 TGTGCCAGTAGTACCGGACAGGGGGCAGGCGAGCAGTACTTC CASSTGQGAGEQYF
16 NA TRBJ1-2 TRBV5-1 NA TGCGCCAGCAGCTTGCTCGGCGGGCAGGGAGGTGAGCGCTACACCTTC CASSLLGGQGGERYTF
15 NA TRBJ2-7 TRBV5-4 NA TGTGCCAGCAGCTTTGACCAAGGGGTCTCCTACGAGCAGTACTTC CASSFDQGVSYEQYF
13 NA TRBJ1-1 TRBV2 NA TGTGCCAGCAATTTCAAGGAGAACACTGAAGCTTTCTTT CASNFKENTEAFF
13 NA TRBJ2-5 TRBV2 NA TGTGCCAGCAGTGACTGGACTCAAGGGACCCAGTACTTC CASSDWTQGTQYF
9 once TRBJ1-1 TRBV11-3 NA TGTGCCAGCAGAACCGAAGCTTTCTTT CASRTEAFF
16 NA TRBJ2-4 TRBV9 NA TGTGCCAGCAGCGTAGACCCTTACCCGCAGAGGAGCATTCAGTACTTC CASSVDPYPQRSIQYF